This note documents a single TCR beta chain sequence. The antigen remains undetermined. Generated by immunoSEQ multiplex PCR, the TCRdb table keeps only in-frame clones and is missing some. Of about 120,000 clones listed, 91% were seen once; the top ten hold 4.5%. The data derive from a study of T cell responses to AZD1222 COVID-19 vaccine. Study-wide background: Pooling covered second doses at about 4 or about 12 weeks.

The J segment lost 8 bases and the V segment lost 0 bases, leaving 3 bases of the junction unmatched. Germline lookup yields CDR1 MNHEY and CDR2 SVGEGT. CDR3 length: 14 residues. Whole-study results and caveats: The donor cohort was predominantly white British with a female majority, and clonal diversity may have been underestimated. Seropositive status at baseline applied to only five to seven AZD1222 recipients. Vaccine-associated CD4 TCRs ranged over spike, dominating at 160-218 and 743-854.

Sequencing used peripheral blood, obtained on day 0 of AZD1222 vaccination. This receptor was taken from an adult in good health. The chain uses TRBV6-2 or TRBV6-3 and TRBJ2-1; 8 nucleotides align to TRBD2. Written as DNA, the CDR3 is TGTGCCAGCAGTTACTCCGGGGGGGCTTATGAGCAGTTCTTC. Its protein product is CASSYSGGAYEQFF.